This entry concerns a single TCR beta chain. Its specificity is unknown. This sample is part of a study of beta chain features in type 1 diabetes. Findings and limits, study-wide: The influence of HLA type on TCRB rearrangement stayed undetermined.

Sequenced material consisted of expressed TCRB transcripts (all of the isolated RNA was reverse transcribed). Profiled with immunoSEQ multiplex PCR; TCRdb holds only in-frame clones, not every one. Altogether under 90,000 clones are present, roughly 30% being singletons, with the ten largest covering approximately 0.45%. This receptor was identified in a woman aged 18 to 35 in good health. The sample consisted of stem cell memory CD4+ T cells from blood.

As DNA, the CDR3 is TGTGCCAGCAGTCCGACAGTCCAACGTGGCTACACCTTC. This codes for CASSPTVQRGYTF. The gene calls are TRBV6-1 and TRBJ1-2; D possibly corresponds to TRBD1 (5 bases). Trimming took off 5 bases at V and 7 bases at J, with 14 bases between the two ends. The CDR3 contains 13 residues. Germline assignment: CDR1 MNHNS and CDR2 SASEGT.